This T cell receptor beta chain was captured by sequencing in a study of graft-versus-host responses after intestinal transplantation. About the research overall: All recipients were given anti-thymocyte globulin induction, and tacrolimus and steroids were then administered for approximately 3 years.

TCRdb's table, derived via immunoSEQ multiplex PCR, lists solely in-frame clones and lacks some. The top ten hold over 2.5% of the sample, which has about 120,000 clones, 85% to 95% seen once. The study's findings and limits: Some GvH clones were seen earlier in gut or blood, suggesting intestinal origin. High graft-versus-host to host-versus-graft T cell clonal ratios marked allografts of patients with graft-donor macrochimerism.

A word on this clone: Its antigen is not identified.

V was clipped by 1 base and J by 1 base; unmatched bases: 5. The germline gives CDR1 MGHRA, CDR2 YSYEKL. This CDR3 comprises 16 residues. This chain links TRBV4-1 with TRBJ2-7; 9 bases fit TRBD2. The sequence came from a human donor who received an intestinal transplant. Sequenced material: unstimulated CD8+ T cells sorted from spleen or lymph node cells, taken before intestinal transplant. The CDR3 sequence is CASSQVGREGSYEQYF. CDR3 nucleotides: TGCGCCAGCAGCCAAGTGGGGCGGGAGGGATCCTACGAGCAGTACTTC.